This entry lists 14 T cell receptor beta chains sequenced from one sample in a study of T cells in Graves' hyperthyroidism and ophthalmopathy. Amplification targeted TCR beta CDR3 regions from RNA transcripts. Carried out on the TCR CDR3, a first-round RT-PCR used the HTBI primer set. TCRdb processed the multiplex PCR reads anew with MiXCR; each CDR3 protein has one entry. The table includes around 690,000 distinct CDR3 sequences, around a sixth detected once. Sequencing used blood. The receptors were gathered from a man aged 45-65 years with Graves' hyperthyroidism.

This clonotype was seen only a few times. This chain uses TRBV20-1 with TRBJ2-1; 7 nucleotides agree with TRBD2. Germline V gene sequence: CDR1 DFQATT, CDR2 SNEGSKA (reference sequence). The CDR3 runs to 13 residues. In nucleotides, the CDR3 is TGCAGAGGAAGCGGGAAATATTACAATGAGCAGTTCTTC. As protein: CRGSGKYYNEQFF.

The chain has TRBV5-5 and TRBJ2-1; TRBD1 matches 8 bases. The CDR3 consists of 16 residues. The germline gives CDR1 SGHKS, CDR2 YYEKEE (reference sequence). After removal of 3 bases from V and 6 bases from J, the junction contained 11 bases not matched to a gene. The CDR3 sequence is CASSWEPGTGVNEQFF. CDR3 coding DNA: TGTGCCAGCAGCTGGGAACCCGGGACAGGCGTCAATGAGCAGTTCTTC.

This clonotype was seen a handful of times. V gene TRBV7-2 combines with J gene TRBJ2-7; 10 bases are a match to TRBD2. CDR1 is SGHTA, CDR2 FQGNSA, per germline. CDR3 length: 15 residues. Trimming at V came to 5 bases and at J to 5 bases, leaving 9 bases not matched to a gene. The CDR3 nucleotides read TGTGCCAGCAGCCGAGGGACTAGCGTTTTACACGAGCAGTACTTC. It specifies CASSRGTSVLHEQYF.

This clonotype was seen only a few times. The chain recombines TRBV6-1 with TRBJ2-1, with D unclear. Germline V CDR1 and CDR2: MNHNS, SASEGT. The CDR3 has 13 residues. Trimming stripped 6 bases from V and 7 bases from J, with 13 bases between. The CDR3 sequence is CASRGISKNEQFF. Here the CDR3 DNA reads TGTGCCAGCAGAGGCATATCCAAAAATGAGCAGTTCTTC.

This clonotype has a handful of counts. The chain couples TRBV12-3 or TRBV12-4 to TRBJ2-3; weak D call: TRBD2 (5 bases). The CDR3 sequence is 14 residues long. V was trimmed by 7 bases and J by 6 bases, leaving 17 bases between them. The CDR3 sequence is CASIRDEGGDTQYF. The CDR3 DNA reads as TGTGCCAGCATCCGAGACGAGGGCGGGGATACGCAGTATTTT.

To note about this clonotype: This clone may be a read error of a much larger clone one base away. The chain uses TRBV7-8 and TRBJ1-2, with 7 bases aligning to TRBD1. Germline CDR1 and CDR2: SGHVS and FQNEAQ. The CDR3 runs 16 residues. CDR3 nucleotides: TGTGCCAGCAGCCTCAATAACAGGGGAATAAACTATAGCTACACCTTC. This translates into CASSLNNRGINYSYTF.

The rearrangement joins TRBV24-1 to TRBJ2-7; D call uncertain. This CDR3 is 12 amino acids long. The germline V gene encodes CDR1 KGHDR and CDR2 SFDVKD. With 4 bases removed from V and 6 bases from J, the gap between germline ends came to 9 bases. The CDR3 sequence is CATSEAGGEQYF. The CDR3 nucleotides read TGTGCCACCAGTGAGGCAGGTGGCGAGCAGTACTTC.

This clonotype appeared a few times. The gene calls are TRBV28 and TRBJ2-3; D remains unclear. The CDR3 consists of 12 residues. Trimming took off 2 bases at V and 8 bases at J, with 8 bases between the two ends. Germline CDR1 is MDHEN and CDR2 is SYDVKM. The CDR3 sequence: CASSLGSGTQYF. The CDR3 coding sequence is TGTGCCAGCAGTTTAGGCTCTGGTACGCAGTATTTT.

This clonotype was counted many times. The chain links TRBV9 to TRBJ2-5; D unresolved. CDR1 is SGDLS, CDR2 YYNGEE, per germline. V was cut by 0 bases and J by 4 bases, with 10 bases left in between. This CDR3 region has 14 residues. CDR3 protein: CASSVAPAAETQYF. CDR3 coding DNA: TGTGCCAGCAGCGTAGCCCCTGCCGCAGAGACCCAGTACTTC.

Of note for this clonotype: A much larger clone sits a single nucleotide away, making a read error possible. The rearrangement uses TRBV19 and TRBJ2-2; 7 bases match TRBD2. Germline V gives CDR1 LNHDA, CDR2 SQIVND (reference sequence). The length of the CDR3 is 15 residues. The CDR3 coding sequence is TGTGCCGGTAGTCGACTAGCCTACGGGGCCGGGGAGCTGTTTTTT. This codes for CAGSRLAYGAGELFF.

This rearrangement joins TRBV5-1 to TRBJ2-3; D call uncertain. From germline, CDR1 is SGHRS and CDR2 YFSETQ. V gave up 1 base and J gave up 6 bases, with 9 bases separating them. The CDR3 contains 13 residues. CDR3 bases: TGCGCCAGCAGCTTGCAAGATAAGGATACGCAGTATTTT. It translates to CASSLQDKDTQYF.

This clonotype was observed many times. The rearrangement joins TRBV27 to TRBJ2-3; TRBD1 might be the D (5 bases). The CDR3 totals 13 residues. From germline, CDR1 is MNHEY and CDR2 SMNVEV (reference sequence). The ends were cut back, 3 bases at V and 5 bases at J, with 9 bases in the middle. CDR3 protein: CASSFVGVDTQYF. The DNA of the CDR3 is TGTGCCAGCAGTTTTGTAGGGGTAGATACGCAGTATTTT.

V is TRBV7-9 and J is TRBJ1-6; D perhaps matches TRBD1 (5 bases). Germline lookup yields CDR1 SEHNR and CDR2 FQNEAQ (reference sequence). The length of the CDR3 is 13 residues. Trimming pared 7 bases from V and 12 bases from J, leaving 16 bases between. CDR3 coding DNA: TGTGCCAGCATCGCAGGGAAGCAGGAACCCCTCCACTTT. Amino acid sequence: CASIAGKQEPLHF. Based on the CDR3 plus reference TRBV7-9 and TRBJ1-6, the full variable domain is DTGVSQNPRHKITKRGQNVTFRCDPISEHNRLYWYRQTLGQGPEFLTYFQNEAQLEKSRLLSDRFSAERPKGSFSTLEIQRTEQGDSAMYLCASIAGKQEPLHFGNGTRLTVT.

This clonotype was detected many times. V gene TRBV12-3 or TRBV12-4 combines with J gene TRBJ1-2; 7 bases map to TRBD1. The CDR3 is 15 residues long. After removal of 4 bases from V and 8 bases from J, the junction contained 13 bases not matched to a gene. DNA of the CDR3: TGTGCCAGCAGTTCAACAGGGGACCCTAACGAGGGCTACACCTTC. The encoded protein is CASSSTGDPNEGYTF.